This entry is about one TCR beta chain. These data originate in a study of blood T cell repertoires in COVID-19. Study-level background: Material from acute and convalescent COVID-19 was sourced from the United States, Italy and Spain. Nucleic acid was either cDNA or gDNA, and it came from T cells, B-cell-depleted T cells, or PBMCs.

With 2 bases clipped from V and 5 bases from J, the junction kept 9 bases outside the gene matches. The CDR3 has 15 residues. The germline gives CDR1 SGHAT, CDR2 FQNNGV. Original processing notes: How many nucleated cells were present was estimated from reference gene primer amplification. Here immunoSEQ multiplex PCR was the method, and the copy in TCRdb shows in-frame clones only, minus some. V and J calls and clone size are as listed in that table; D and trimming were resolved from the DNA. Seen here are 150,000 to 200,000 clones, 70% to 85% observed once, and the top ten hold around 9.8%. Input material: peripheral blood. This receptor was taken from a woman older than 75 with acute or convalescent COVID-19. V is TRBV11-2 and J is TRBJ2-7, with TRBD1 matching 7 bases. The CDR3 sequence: CASSLMGQGVDEQYF. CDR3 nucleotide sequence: TGTGCCAGCAGCTTAATGGGGCAGGGGGTCGACGAGCAGTACTTC.